Listed here are 30 T cell receptor beta chains from one sample, sequenced in a study of cytomegalovirus exposure and HLA in healthy donors. TCRdb keeps only in-frame clones here, not all; method: immunoSEQ multiplex PCR. The repertoire holds under 200,000 clones, with 96% as singletons. The sample was PBMCs. Every receptor here comes from a woman aged 18-29 years in good health and CMV-seronegative.

The CDR3 reads CASSIGQGLFGNQPQHF. The CDR3 DNA sequence: TGTGCCAGTAGTATAGGACAGGGACTTTTTGGCAATCAGCCCCAGCATTTT. The chain is built from TRBV19 and TRBJ1-5; 7 nucleotides line up with TRBD1. V shed 1 base and J 2 bases; nucleotides not matched to a gene: 8. Germline V gives CDR1 LNHDA, CDR2 SQIVND (reference sequence). The CDR3 is made up of 17 amino acids.

V usage is TRBV5-6 and J usage is TRBJ1-2, with 10 bases identical to TRBD1. After removal of 3 bases from V and 5 bases from J, the junction contained 4 bases not matched to a gene. Germline V CDR1 and CDR2: SGHDT, YYEEEE. The CDR3 is made up of 14 amino acids. The CDR3 here is CASSSGTGVYGYTF. CDR3 coding DNA: TGTGCCAGCAGCTCCGGGACAGGGGTGTATGGCTACACCTTC.

This chain uses TRBV6-1 with TRBJ2-2; maybe TRBD1 (5 bases). The V end was cut by 2 bases, the J end by 1 base, with 5 bases between. Germline V gives CDR1 MNHNS, CDR2 SASEGT. This CDR3 contains 14 residues. This chain's CDR3 is CASSERGNTGELFF. CDR3 coding DNA: TGTGCCAGCAGTGAAAGGGGGAACACCGGGGAGCTGTTTTTT.

This sequence joins TRBV6-5 and TRBJ1-2; 10 bases are shared with TRBD1. Germline loops: CDR1 MNHEY, CDR2 SVGAGI. The CDR3 sequence is 13 residues long. Trimming removed 7 bases from V and 8 bases from J; junction bases left unmatched: 7. The CDR3 nucleotides read TGTGCCAGCACGCGACAGGGGGCTCGAGGCTACACCTTC. Its protein is CASTRQGARGYTF.

This chain links TRBV18 with TRBJ2-3; D uncertain. The CDR3 runs to 12 residues. The V gene lost 2 bases and the J gene lost 4 bases, with 4 bases spanning the gap. CDR1 is KGHSH and CDR2 is LQKENI in the germline V gene. DNA for the CDR3: TGTGCCAGCTCACCATCGGCAGATACGCAGTATTTT. Amino acids: CASSPSADTQYF.

The chain recombines TRBV27 with TRBJ1-1; perhaps TRBD1 as D (6 bases). CDR3 length: 13 residues. Per germline, CDR1 MNHEY and CDR2 SMNVEV (reference sequence). V lost 5 bases, J lost 5 bases, and 12 bases lay in between. CDR3 protein: CASSTPGTTEAFF. For the CDR3, the DNA is TGTGCCAGCAGTACTCCCGGGACAACTGAAGCTTTCTTT.

The J gene is TRBJ2-3, the V gene TRBV18; D not resolved. This CDR3 spans 12 amino acids. Trimming removed 6 bases at V and 1 base at J, with 5 bases between. The germline gives CDR1 KGHSH, CDR2 LQKENI. The CDR3 region has the DNA TGTGCCAGCTCCCGAGGCACAGATACGCAGTATTTT. This codes for CASSRGTDTQYF. Together with reference TRBV18 and TRBJ2-3, the CDR3 gives the full variable domain: NAGVMQNPRHLVRRRGQEARLRCSPMKGHSHVYWYRQLPEEGLKFMVYLQKENIIDESGMPKERFSAEFPKEGPSILRIQQVVRGDSAAYFCASSRGTDTQYFGPGTRLTVL.

The chain carries TRBV5-1 and TRBJ2-4, with 7 bases aligning to TRBD2. The CDR3 runs to 16 residues. The V segment lost 3 bases and the J segment 1 base; nucleotides outside the gene matches: 7. Germline V gives CDR1 SGHRS, CDR2 YFSETQ. The CDR3, as DNA: TGCGCCAGCAGCTCGGACGGGGGGATGGCCAAAAACATTCAGTACTTC. It specifies CASSSDGGMAKNIQYF.

This clone was detected a few times. The chain links TRBV6-5 to TRBJ2-7, with no clear D. CDR1 and CDR2 (germline): MNHEY, SVGAGI. The CDR3 is 13 amino acids. Trimming stripped 4 bases from V and 2 bases from J, with 9 bases between. This chain's CDR3 is CASSSPGTYEQYF. Here the CDR3 DNA reads TGTGCCAGCAGTTCTCCAGGCACCTACGAGCAGTACTTC.

J is TRBJ2-1 and V is TRBV4-2, with 7 bases fitting TRBD2. Germline assignment: CDR1 LGHNA and CDR2 YNFKEQ. Trimming at V came to 6 bases and at J to 0 bases, leaving 11 bases not matched to a gene. The CDR3 covers 17 residues. The CDR3 DNA is TGTGCCAGCAGTCATCCGCGGGGGACGAGCTCCTACAATGAGCAGTTCTTC. Protein: CASSHPRGTSSYNEQFF.

The V call is TRBV6-1, the J call TRBJ1-2; 12 bases fit TRBD1. The length of the CDR3 is 17 residues. CDR1 and CDR2 from the germline V gene are MNHNS and SASEGT. J lost 4 bases, V lost 6 bases, and 12 bases had no gene match. The CDR3 sequence: CASREPGTGGFGYGYTF. DNA for the CDR3: TGTGCCAGCAGGGAACCCGGGACAGGGGGCTTTGGCTATGGCTACACCTTC.

The rearrangement links TRBV7-2 to TRBJ2-3, with D possibly TRBD2 on 7 matching bases. Germline CDR1 reads SGHTA; CDR2 reads FQGNSA. V lost 5 bases, J lost 3 bases, and 15 bases lay in between. This CDR3 is built from 15 residues. CDR3 loop: CASSQRGGGTDTQYF. CDR3 in DNA: TGTGCCAGCAGCCAGAGGGGGGGCGGGACAGATACGCAGTATTTT.

This clone was recorded once. The CDR3 protein is CASSSGQALRYGYTF. As DNA, the CDR3 is TGTGCCAGCAGCTCGGGACAGGCTCTTAGGTATGGCTACACCTTC. The chain is built from TRBV7-9 and TRBJ1-2; 8 nucleotides align to TRBD1. J lost 5 bases, V lost 4 bases, and 9 bases had no gene match. Germline values: CDR1 SEHNR, CDR2 FQNEAQ (reference sequence). The CDR3 has 15 amino acids.

The chain recombines TRBV2 with TRBJ1-6; 8 nucleotides agree with TRBD1. V trimming: 1 base; J trimming: 9 bases; junction bases outside the gene matches: 2. Germline loops: CDR1 SNHLY, CDR2 FYNNEI. This CDR3 is built from 14 residues. The CDR3 loop reads CASSEDRGGSPLHF. CDR3 DNA: TGTGCCAGCAGTGAAGACAGGGGGGGTTCACCCCTCCACTTT.

This chain uses TRBV4-1 with TRBJ2-7; 8 bases are shared with TRBD2. With V trimmed by 5 bases and J by 0 bases, 6 bases remained unmatched. Germline V gives CDR1 MGHRA, CDR2 YSYEKL. The CDR3 covers 15 residues. CDR3 sequence reads: CASSSGGSSSYEQYF. CDR3 in DNA: TGCGCCAGCAGCTCGGGGGGGTCGAGCTCCTACGAGCAGTACTTC.

V is TRBV5-1 and J is TRBJ2-1; 8 bases are shared with TRBD2. V was pared by 0 bases and J by 4 bases, with 0 bases of the junction left unmatched. Germline-derived CDR1 and CDR2 are SGHRS and YFSETQ. The CDR3 extends over 14 amino acids. The CDR3 DNA follows: TGCGCCAGCAGCTTGGAGCGGGGGTACAATGAGCAGTTCTTC. Protein sequence: CASSLERGYNEQFF.

This chain connects TRBV7-3 to TRBJ2-1, with D unresolved. Trimming took 5 bases from V and 3 from J, leaving 17 bases between them. There are 16 residues in the CDR3. The germline CDR1 and CDR2 sequences are SGHTA and FQGTGA. The CDR3 DNA sequence: TGTGCCAGCAGCCCAGTAAACCCCATATACTACAATGAGCAGTTCTTC. It yields the protein CASSPVNPIYYNEQFF.

This clone was detected once. This rearrangement joins TRBV18 to TRBJ1-3, with TRBD1 matching over 8 bases. Trimming cost V 2 bases and J 2 bases; bases outside gene matches: 11. The CDR3 length is 18 residues. CDR1 and CDR2 (germline): KGHSH, LQKENI. CDR3 region: CASSPDTIQGATGNTIYF. The CDR3 region has the DNA TGTGCCAGCTCACCAGACACCATCCAGGGGGCCACTGGAAACACCATATATTTT.

This clone was counted a few times. The chain recombines TRBV7-9 with TRBJ2-2; the match to TRBD2 covers 11 bases. This CDR3 has 18 residues. Losses at the gene ends were 2 bases for V and 3 bases for J; bases not matched to a gene: 8. CDR1 and CDR2 from the germline V gene are SEHNR and FQNEAQ (reference sequence). In DNA, the CDR3 is TGTGCCAGCAGCTTACCGGTGGGACTAGCGGATCACACCGGGGAGCTGTTTTTT. It codes for CASSLPVGLADHTGELFF.

The chain employs TRBV7-8 and TRBJ2-7; 8 bases match TRBD1. Per germline, CDR1 SGHVS and CDR2 FQNEAQ. V shed 5 bases, J shed 3 bases, and the junction held 3 bases outside the gene matches. This CDR3 is 13 amino acids long. CDR3 DNA: TGTGCCAGCAGCCGGGACAGGAACTACGAGCAGTACTTC. Encoded protein: CASSRDRNYEQYF.

V is TRBV6-4 and J is TRBJ2-7, with 10 bases identical to TRBD1. Unmatched junction bases numbered 16, after V lost 4 bases and J lost 1 base. The CDR3 is made up of 19 amino acids. Looked up from germline, CDR1 is MRHNA and CDR2 is SNTAGT. CDR3 loop: CASSGRDRGTILESYEQYF. The CDR3 bases are TGTGCCAGCAGTGGTCGGGACAGGGGTACAATATTGGAGTCCTACGAGCAGTACTTC.

In its sample, this clone was seen once. The V and J genes are TRBV18 and TRBJ1-3, with unresolved D. This CDR3 region has 16 residues. The germline CDR1 and CDR2 sequences are KGHSH and LQKENI. The ends were cut back, 1 base at V and 0 bases at J, with 10 bases in the middle. CDR3 nucleotides: TGTGCCAGCTCACCACTATCAGCGCTCTCTGGAAACACCATATATTTT. Translated, it gives CASSPLSALSGNTIYF. The variable domain in full, completed from reference TRBV18 and TRBJ1-3, reads NAGVMQNPRHLVRRRGQEARLRCSPMKGHSHVYWYRQLPEEGLKFMVYLQKENIIDESGMPKERFSAEFPKEGPSILRIQQVVRGDSAAYFCASSPLSALSGNTIYFGEGSWLTVV.

Written as DNA, the CDR3 is TGTGCCAGCAGTGTCCGGGGAAACACCATATATTTT. Translation gives CASSVRGNTIYF. The chain carries TRBV2 and TRBJ1-3; D not resolved. The CDR3 extends over 12 amino acids. CDR1 is SNHLY, CDR2 FYNNEI, per germline. V was shortened by 4 bases and J by 4 bases, with 5 bases between the two germline ends. Filled out from reference TRBV2 and TRBJ1-3, the complete variable domain reads EPEVTQTPSHQVTQMGQEVILRCVPISNHLYFYWYRQILGQKVEFLVSFYNNEISEKSEIFDDQFSVERPDGSNFTLKIRSTKLEDSAMYFCASSVRGNTIYFGEGSWLTVV.

This chain joins TRBV7-2 and TRBJ2-2; unclear D gene. The V and J ends lost 11 bases and 1 base respectively, with 11 bases between them. This CDR3 is built from 13 residues. The germline V gene has CDR1 SGHTA and CDR2 FQGNSA. The CDR3 region has the DNA TGTGCCTCCCTGGAGCGGAACACCGGGGAGCTGTTTTTT. This translates into CASLERNTGELFF.

The gene calls are TRBV11-2 and TRBJ1-1; weak D call: TRBD1 (6 bases). This CDR3 is 15 amino acids long. CDR1 is SGHAT and CDR2 is FQNNGV in the germline V gene. V was pared by 5 bases and J by 3 bases, with 16 bases between. This chain's CDR3 is CASSLRTVGDTEAFF. In DNA, the CDR3 is TGTGCCAGCAGCCTGCGGACAGTCGGGGACACTGAAGCTTTCTTT.

The rearrangement links TRBV11-3 to TRBJ2-3, with D unclear. V was trimmed by 5 bases and J by 0 bases, leaving 9 bases between them. The germline gives CDR1 SGHNT, CDR2 YENEEA. This CDR3 comprises 14 residues. Here the CDR3 DNA reads TGTGCCAGCAGCCTAACTTCAAGCACAGATACGCAGTATTTT. This codes for CASSLTSSTDTQYF. The whole variable domain, remainder taken from reference TRBV11-3 and TRBJ2-3, is EAGVVQSPRYKIIEKKQPVAFWCNPISGHNTLYWYLQNLGQGPELLIRYENEEAVDDSQLPKDRFSAERLKGVDSTLKIQPAELGDSAVYLCASSLTSSTDTQYFGPGTRLTVL.

V usage is TRBV29-1 and J usage is TRBJ2-1, with D unclear. V gave up 7 bases and J gave up 1 base, with 11 bases separating them. In germline, CDR1 is SQVTM, CDR2 ANQGSEA. This CDR3 has 13 residues. CDR3 residues: CSAPTDSYNEQFF. CDR3 nucleotide sequence: TGCAGCGCCCCCACAGATTCCTACAATGAGCAGTTCTTC.

The gene calls are TRBV7-6 and TRBJ2-5, with 11 bases that match TRBD1. The CDR3 has 20 amino acids. Unmatched junction bases numbered 21, after V lost 5 bases and J lost 4 bases. Germline CDR1 and CDR2: SGHVS and FNYEAQ. The CDR3 DNA reads as TGTGCCAGCAGCCGAAGCGGGAGGACAGGGGGCATAATGGGTGGAGAGACCCAGTACTTC. As protein: CASSRSGRTGGIMGGETQYF.

This chain uses TRBV20-1 with TRBJ2-5; D possibly corresponds to TRBD1 (6 bases). Trimming took 6 bases from V and 7 from J, leaving 9 bases between them. This CDR3 has 10 residues. Germline CDR1 and CDR2: DFQATT and SNEGSKA (reference sequence). The CDR3 loop reads CSALGGTQYF. The CDR3 DNA is TGCAGTGCCTTAGGGGGGACCCAGTACTTC.

This clone showed up just a few times. The chain links TRBV7-3 to TRBJ2-7, with 7 bases that match TRBD2. Looked up from germline, CDR1 is SGHTA and CDR2 is FQGTGA. The CDR3 is made up of 13 amino acids. V was clipped by 4 bases and J by 6 bases; unmatched bases: 6. The CDR3 sequence: CASSWTRWGEQYF. The CDR3 coding sequence is TGTGCCAGCAGCTGGACTAGATGGGGCGAGCAGTACTTC.